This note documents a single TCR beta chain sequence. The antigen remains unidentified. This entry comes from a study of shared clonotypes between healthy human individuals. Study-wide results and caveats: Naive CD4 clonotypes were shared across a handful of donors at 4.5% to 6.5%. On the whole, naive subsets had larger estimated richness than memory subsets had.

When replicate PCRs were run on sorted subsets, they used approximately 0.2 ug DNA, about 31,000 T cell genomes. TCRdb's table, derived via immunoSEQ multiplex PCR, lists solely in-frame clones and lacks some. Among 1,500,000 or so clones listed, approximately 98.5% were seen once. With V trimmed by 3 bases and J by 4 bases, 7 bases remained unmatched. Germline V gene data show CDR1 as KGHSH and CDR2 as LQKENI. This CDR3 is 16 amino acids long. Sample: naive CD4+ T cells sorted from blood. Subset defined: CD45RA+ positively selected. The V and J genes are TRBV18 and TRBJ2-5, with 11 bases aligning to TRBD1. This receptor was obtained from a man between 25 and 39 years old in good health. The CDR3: CASSPLGQGATETQYF. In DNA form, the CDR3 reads TGTGCCAGCTCACCCCTCGGACAGGGGGCAACAGAGACCCAGTACTTC. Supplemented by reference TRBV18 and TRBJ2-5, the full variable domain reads NAGVMQNPRHLVRRRGQEARLRCSPMKGHSHVYWYRQLPEEGLKFMVYLQKENIIDESGMPKERFSAEFPKEGPSILRIQQVVRGDSAAYFCASSPLGQGATETQYFGPGTRLLVL.